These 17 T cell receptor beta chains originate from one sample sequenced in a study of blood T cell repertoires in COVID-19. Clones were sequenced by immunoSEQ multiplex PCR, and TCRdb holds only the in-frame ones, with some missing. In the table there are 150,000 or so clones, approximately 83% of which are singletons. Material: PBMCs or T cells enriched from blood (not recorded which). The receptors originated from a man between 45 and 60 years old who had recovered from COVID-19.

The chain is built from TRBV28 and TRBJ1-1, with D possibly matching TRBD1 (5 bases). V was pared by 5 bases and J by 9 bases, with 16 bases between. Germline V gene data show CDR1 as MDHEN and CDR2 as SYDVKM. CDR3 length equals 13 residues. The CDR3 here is CASSPPRAGKAFF. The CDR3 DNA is TGTGCCAGCAGTCCCCCCAGGGCAGGGAAAGCTTTCTTT.

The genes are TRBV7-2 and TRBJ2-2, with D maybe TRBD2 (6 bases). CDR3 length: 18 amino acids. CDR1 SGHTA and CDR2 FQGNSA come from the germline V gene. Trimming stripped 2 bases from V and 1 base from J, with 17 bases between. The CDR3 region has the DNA TGTGCCAGCAGCTTATTGTCGGGGGTTCGACGGAACACCGGGGAGCTGTTTTTT. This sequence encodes CASSLLSGVRRNTGELFF.

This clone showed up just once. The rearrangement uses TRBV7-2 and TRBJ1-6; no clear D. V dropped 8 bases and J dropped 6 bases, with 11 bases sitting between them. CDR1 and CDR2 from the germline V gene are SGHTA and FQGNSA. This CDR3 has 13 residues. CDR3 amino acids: CASVALANSPLHF. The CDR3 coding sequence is TGTGCCAGCGTCGCCCTGGCTAATTCACCCCTCCACTTT.

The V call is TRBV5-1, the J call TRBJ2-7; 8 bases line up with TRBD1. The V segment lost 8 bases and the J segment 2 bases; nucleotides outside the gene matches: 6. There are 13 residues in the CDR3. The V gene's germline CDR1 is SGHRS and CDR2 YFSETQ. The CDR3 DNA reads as TGCGCCAGTGCTCCGGGACAGGCCTACGAGCAGTACTTC. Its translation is CASAPGQAYEQYF. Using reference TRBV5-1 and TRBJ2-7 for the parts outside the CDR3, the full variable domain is KAGVTQTPRYLIKTRGQQVTLSCSPISGHRSVSWYQQTPGQGLQFLFEYFSETQRNKGNFPGRFSGRQFSNSRSEMNVSTLELGDSALYLCASAPGQAYEQYFGPGTRLTVT.

The CDR3 here is CASSTGQGNQPQHF. CDR3 in DNA: TGTGCCAGCAGCACAGGACAGGGCAATCAGCCCCAGCATTTT. The rearrangement uses TRBV7-9 and TRBJ1-5; the match to TRBD1 covers 7 bases. This CDR3 is built from 14 residues. V dropped 5 bases and J dropped 2; count of bases not matched to a gene: 3. Per the germline V gene, CDR1 is SEHNR and CDR2 is FQNEAQ (reference sequence).

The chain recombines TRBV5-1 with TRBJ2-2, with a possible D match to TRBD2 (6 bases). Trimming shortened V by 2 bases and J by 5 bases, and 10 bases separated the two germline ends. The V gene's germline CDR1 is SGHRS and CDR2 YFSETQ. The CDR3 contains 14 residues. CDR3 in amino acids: CASSFDAGTGELFF. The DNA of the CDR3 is TGCGCCAGCAGCTTTGACGCGGGGACCGGGGAGCTGTTTTTT.

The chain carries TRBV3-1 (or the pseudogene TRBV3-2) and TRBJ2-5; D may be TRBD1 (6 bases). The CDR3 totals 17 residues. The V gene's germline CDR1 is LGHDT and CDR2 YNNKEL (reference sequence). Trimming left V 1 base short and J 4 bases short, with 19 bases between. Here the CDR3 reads CASSQVKGVRMGETQYF. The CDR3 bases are TGTGCCAGCAGCCAAGTTAAGGGGGTCCGAATGGGAGAGACCCAGTACTTC.

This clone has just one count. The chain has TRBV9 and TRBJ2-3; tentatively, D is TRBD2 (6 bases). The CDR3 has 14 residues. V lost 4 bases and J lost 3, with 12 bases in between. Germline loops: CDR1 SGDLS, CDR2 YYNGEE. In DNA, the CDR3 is TGTGCCAGCAGCCACGACGGGGGTACAGATACGCAGTATTTT. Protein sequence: CASSHDGGTDTQYF. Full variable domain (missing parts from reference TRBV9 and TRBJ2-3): DSGVTQTPKHLITATGQRVTLRCSPRSGDLSVYWYQQSLDQGLQFLIQYYNGEERAKGNILERFSAQQFPDLHSELNLSSLELGDSALYFCASSHDGGTDTQYFGPGTRLTVL.

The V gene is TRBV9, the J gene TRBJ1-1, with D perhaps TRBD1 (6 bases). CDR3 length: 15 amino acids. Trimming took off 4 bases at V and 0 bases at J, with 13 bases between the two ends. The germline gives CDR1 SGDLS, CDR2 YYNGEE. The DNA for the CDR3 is TGTGCCAGCAGCCCACCACAGGGACTGAACACTGAAGCTTTCTTT. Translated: CASSPPQGLNTEAFF. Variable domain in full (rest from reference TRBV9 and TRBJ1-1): DSGVTQTPKHLITATGQRVTLRCSPRSGDLSVYWYQQSLDQGLQFLIQYYNGEERAKGNILERFSAQQFPDLHSELNLSSLELGDSALYFCASSPPQGLNTEAFFGQGTRLTVV.

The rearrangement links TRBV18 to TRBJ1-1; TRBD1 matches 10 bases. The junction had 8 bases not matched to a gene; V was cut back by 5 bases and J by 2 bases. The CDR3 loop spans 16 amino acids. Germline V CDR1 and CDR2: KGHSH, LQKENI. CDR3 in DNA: TGTGCCAGCTCATGGGGACAGGGGAGATATAACACTGAAGCTTTCTTT. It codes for CASSWGQGRYNTEAFF.

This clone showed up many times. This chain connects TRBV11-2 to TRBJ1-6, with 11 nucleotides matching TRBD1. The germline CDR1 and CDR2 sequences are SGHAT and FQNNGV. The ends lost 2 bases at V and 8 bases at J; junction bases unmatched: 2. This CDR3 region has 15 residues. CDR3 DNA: TGTGCCAGCAGCTTATTGGGACAGGGGGATTCACCCCTCCACTTT. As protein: CASSLLGQGDSPLHF.

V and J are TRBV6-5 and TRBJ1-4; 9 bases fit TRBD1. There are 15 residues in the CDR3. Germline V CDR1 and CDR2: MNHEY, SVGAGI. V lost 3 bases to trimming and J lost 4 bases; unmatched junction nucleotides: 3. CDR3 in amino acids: CASSYEGQGNEKLFF. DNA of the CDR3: TGTGCCAGCAGTTATGAGGGACAGGGTAATGAAAAACTGTTTTTT.

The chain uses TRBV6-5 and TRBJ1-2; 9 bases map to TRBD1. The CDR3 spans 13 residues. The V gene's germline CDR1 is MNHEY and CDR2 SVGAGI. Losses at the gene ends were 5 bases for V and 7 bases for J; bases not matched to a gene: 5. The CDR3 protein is CASSLPGQGGYTF. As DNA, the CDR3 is TGTGCCAGCAGTCTTCCGGGACAGGGTGGCTACACCTTC.

CDR3 residues: CASSLEQAHRNYGYTF. CDR3 coding DNA: TGTGCCAGCAGTTTAGAACAGGCCCACAGAAACTATGGCTACACCTTC. This chain connects TRBV28 to TRBJ1-2; the D gene is possibly TRBD1 (5 bases). The germline V gene encodes CDR1 MDHEN and CDR2 SYDVKM. The V and J ends lost 2 bases and 2 bases respectively, with 15 bases between them. The CDR3 extends over 16 amino acids.

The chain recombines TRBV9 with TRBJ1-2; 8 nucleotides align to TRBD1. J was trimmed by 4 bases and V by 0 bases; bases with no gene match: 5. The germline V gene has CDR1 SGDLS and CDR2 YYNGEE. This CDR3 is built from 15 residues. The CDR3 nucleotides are TGTGCCAGCAGCGTAGCCCGGGACAGGTCCTATGGCTACACCTTC. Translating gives CASSVARDRSYGYTF.

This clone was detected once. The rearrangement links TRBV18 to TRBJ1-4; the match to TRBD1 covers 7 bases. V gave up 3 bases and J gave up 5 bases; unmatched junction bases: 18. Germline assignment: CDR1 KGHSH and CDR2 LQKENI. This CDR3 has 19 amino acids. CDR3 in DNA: TGTGCCAGCTCACCCGCCATGCGCCGGACAGGTGGTGGGAATGAAAAACTGTTTTTT. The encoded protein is CASSPAMRRTGGGNEKLFF.

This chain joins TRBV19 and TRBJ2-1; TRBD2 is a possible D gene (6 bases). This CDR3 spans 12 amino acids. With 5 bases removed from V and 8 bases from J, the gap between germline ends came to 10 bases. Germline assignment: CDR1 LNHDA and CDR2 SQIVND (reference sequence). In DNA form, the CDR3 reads TGTGCCAGTAGTCCTAGCGTGTATGAGCAGTTCTTC. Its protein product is CASSPSVYEQFF.